This T cell receptor (beta chain) derives from a study of lymphopenia after photon versus proton radiotherapy. Overall study findings and caveats: Photon-treated patients lost naive T cells and TCR diversity; proton-treated stayed stable. Better survival with proton therapy was suggested as possible, not demonstrated. Larger post-nadir TCR diversity loss correlated inversely with survival in deceased patients.

Data came from immunoSEQ multiplex PCR; TCRdb stores just in-frame clones and leaves some out. The data hold about 70,000 clones, with around 92% observed a single time. As regards this clone: The antigen remains unidentified.

There are 16 residues in the CDR3. Germline-derived CDR1 and CDR2 are SGHRS and YFSETQ. V was trimmed by 0 bases and J by 2 bases, leaving 12 bases between them. The specimen was peripheral blood, collected from a patient treated with photon-based radiotherapy. The rearrangement links TRBV5-1 to TRBJ1-3; the D is unclear. The sequence derives from a woman aged 35 to 49 with cholangiocarcinoma. CDR3 loop: CASSLAGREAGNTIYF. The CDR3 DNA is TGCGCCAGCAGCTTGGCCGGACGGGAAGCTGGAAACACCATATATTTT.